A single sample gave rise to the 18 T cell receptor beta chains below, sequenced in a study of blood T cell repertoires in COVID-19. The table came from immunoSEQ multiplex PCR; TCRdb's copy has only in-frame clones and leaves some out. The data contain around 230,000 clones, 80% to 85% of them seen just once; the ten biggest clones take up around 26%. Source material: peripheral blood. The origin of the receptors is a man in his forties with acute or convalescent COVID-19.

The chain joins TRBV15 to TRBJ2-1; no reliable D call. Trimming took off 2 bases at V and 9 bases at J, with 14 bases between the two ends. Germline V gene data show CDR1 as LNHNV and CDR2 as YYDKDF (reference sequence). The CDR3 consists of 14 residues. In nucleotides, the CDR3 is TGTGCCACCAGCAGATCTACCATCCTCCGTGAGCAGTTCTTC. This codes for CATSRSTILREQFF.

The chain recombines TRBV12-3 or TRBV12-4 with TRBJ2-2; D ambiguous. Trimming removed 1 base at V and 10 bases at J, with 7 bases between. The CDR3 is 12 amino acids. This chain's CDR3 is CASSLVVEELFF. DNA for the CDR3: TGTGCCAGCAGTTTAGTAGTCGAGGAGCTGTTTTTT.

This chain uses TRBV4-2 with TRBJ1-6, with 10 bases that match TRBD1. There are 17 residues in the CDR3. Trimming removed 2 bases from V and 11 bases from J; junction bases left unmatched: 12. The germline gives CDR1 LGHNA, CDR2 YNFKEQ. This CDR3 reads CASSQPSRDRGSPPLHF. CDR3 nucleotide sequence: TGTGCCAGCAGCCAACCGAGCCGGGACAGGGGTTCTCCACCCCTCCACTTT.

The genes are TRBV7-2 and TRBJ1-3, with D tentatively TRBD1 (6 bases). Trimming cost V 6 bases and J 4 bases, with 13 bases left between them. The CDR3 covers 14 residues. CDR1 and CDR2 from the germline V gene are SGHTA and FQGNSA. The CDR3 here is CASRQGIAGNTIYF. DNA for the CDR3: TGTGCCAGCAGACAGGGTATCGCGGGAAACACCATATATTTT.

V usage is TRBV27 and J usage is TRBJ2-5, with 12 bases identical to TRBD2. The CDR3 consists of 16 residues. CDR1 is MNHEY and CDR2 is SMNVEV in the germline V gene (reference sequence). V gave up 1 base and J gave up 6 bases; unmatched junction bases: 6. The CDR3 bases are TGTGCCAGCAGTTTATATGATACTAGCGGGAGGCAGACCCAGTACTTC. Translating gives CASSLYDTSGRQTQYF.

The rearrangement links TRBV29-1 to TRBJ2-2; D not resolved. This CDR3 is built from 13 residues. V was shortened by 6 bases and J by 7 bases, with 15 bases between the two germline ends. From germline, CDR1 is SQVTM and CDR2 ANQGSEA. The CDR3 nucleotides read TGCAGCGTACCCGACTCCTCCGGCGGGGAGCTGTTTTTT. This encodes CSVPDSSGGELFF.

The chain links TRBV6-5 to TRBJ2-7, with 7 bases identical to TRBD2. The CDR3 is 15 residues long. The germline V gene has CDR1 MNHEY and CDR2 SVGAGI. The ends lost 4 bases at V and 3 bases at J; junction bases unmatched: 9. The CDR3 DNA follows: TGTGCCAGCAGTTCTGTCCCGGGAGGAATCTACGAGCAGTACTTC. Protein product: CASSSVPGGIYEQYF.

The chain recombines TRBV5-1 with TRBJ2-1; 12 nucleotides match TRBD2. Germline assignment: CDR1 SGHRS and CDR2 YFSETQ. This CDR3 has 19 amino acids. With 0 bases clipped from V and 1 base from J, the junction kept 8 bases outside the gene matches. CDR3 loop: CASSLGLAGGPRSYNEQFF. The DNA of the CDR3 is TGCGCCAGCAGCTTGGGGCTAGCGGGAGGGCCAAGGTCCTACAATGAGCAGTTCTTC.

The J gene is TRBJ1-6, the V gene TRBV5-4; 7 bases align to TRBD1. Germline CDR1 reads SGHNT; CDR2 reads YYREEE (reference sequence). The CDR3 is 14 residues long. Trimming took 0 bases from V and 7 from J; bases not matched to a gene: 1. The CDR3 reads CASSLEQGNSPLHF. In DNA form, the CDR3 reads TGTGCCAGCAGCTTGGAACAGGGGAATTCACCCCTCCACTTT.

The chain employs TRBV5-1 and TRBJ2-1; D gene unclear. Trimming pared 2 bases from V and 2 bases from J, leaving 11 bases between. The CDR3 consists of 15 residues. Germline CDR1 and CDR2: SGHRS and YFSETQ. For the CDR3, the DNA is TGCGCCAGCAGCTTAGAGGTCCCCCCCTACAATGAGCAGTTCTTC. It codes for CASSLEVPPYNEQFF.

This rearrangement joins TRBV2 to TRBJ2-2; no firm D call. The V and J ends lost 2 bases and 4 bases respectively, with 11 bases between them. Germline V lookup: CDR1 SNHLY, CDR2 FYNNEI. The CDR3 length is 15 residues. This CDR3 reads CASSERRPGTGELFF. CDR3 nucleotide sequence: TGTGCCAGCAGTGAAAGGCGTCCAGGCACCGGGGAGCTGTTTTTT.

The chain combines TRBV30 with TRBJ2-7; D unresolved. V lost 1 base to trimming and J lost 1 base, with 5 bases between them. Germline CDR1 is GTSNPN and CDR2 is SVGIG (reference sequence). The CDR3 has 12 amino acids. The CDR3 DNA follows: TGTGCCTGGAGTGGGCTTTCCTACGAGCAGTACTTC. Protein: CAWSGLSYEQYF.

The gene calls are TRBV4-1 and TRBJ2-2; perhaps TRBD1 as D (6 bases). This CDR3 is built from 16 residues. Trimming took 1 base from V and 1 from J, leaving 10 bases between them. CDR1 is MGHRA and CDR2 is YSYEKL in the germline V gene. In nucleotides, the CDR3 is TGCGCCAGCAGCCAAGGGGTAGGGGGGAACACCGGGGAGCTGTTTTTT. Translating gives CASSQGVGGNTGELFF.

This chain joins TRBV7-9 and TRBJ1-6, with D tentatively TRBD1 (5 bases). CDR1 is SEHNR, CDR2 FQNEAQ, per germline (reference sequence). V was clipped by 1 base and J by 7 bases, with 14 bases between them. The CDR3 has 16 amino acids. The CDR3 DNA sequence: TGTGCCAGCAGCTTAGTCCCGAACAGGCGGAATTCACCCCTCCACTTT. Translation: CASSLVPNRRNSPLHF.

The J gene is TRBJ2-3, the V gene TRBV2; D may be TRBD2 (6 bases). The germline CDR1 and CDR2 sequences are SNHLY and FYNNEI. Trimming shortened V by 4 bases and J by 6 bases, and 14 bases separated the two germline ends. The CDR3 loop spans 14 amino acids. This CDR3 reads CASSGQRAGDTQYF. CDR3 DNA sequence: TGTGCCAGCAGTGGCCAGCGGGCCGGGGATACGCAGTATTTT.

The V gene is TRBV6-5, the J gene TRBJ2-1; TRBD2 aligns across 7 bases. The germline gives CDR1 MNHEY, CDR2 SVGAGI. This CDR3 comprises 15 residues. The V and J ends lost 0 bases and 6 bases, in that order; junction bases with no gene match: 5. CDR3 residues: CASSYSRREFNEQFF. The CDR3 DNA sequence: TGTGCCAGCAGTTACTCGAGGCGGGAGTTCAATGAGCAGTTCTTC.

This clone was detected a few times. The rearrangement uses TRBV20-1 and TRBJ2-3; D is undetermined. This CDR3 has 11 amino acids. Trimming stripped 7 bases from V and 4 bases from J, with 9 bases between. In germline, CDR1 is DFQATT, CDR2 SNEGSKA (reference sequence). The CDR3 loop is CSVQSSDTQYF. In nucleotides, the CDR3 is TGCAGTGTACAGTCGTCAGATACGCAGTATTTT.

This sequence joins TRBV7-2 and TRBJ1-3; D unclear. The CDR3 covers 15 residues. Germline CDR1 and CDR2: SGHTA and FQGNSA. V was trimmed by 7 bases and J by 1 base, leaving 14 bases between them. The CDR3 is CASKNNVLSGNTIYF. CDR3 DNA: TGTGCCAGCAAAAACAACGTATTATCTGGAAACACCATATATTTT.